The present entry profiles one T cell receptor (beta chain) with its context. What it binds is unknown. The source of the sample is a study of T cell responses to AZD1222 COVID-19 vaccine. TCRdb's table, derived via immunoSEQ multiplex PCR, lists solely in-frame clones and lacks some. Among around 120,000 clones, around 86% were seen once, and the ten largest hold about 1.2%. From germline, CDR1 is SGHRS and CDR2 YFSETQ. The ends were cut back, 4 bases at V and 7 bases at J, with 12 bases in the middle. The length of the CDR3 is 12 residues. Study observations and caveats: Reports say nearly half of spike-specific TCRs go after unmutated variant regions. The CD4 TCRs associated with vaccination extended across spike and predominated at 160-218 and 743-854. The sample set comprised mostly white British donors with more females, and clonal diversity was possibly underestimated. Breadth and depth of Spike-specific TCRs rose after two AZD1222 doses.

This TCR derives from an adult in good health. The rearrangement uses TRBV5-1 and TRBJ2-7; D possibly corresponds to TRBD1 (5 bases). Sequencing was performed on peripheral blood, taken on day 0 of AZD1222 vaccination. As DNA, the CDR3 is TGCGCCAGCAGCCCTGGGGCCTGGGAGCAGTACTTC. Protein sequence: CASSPGAWEQYF. The variable domain in full, completed from reference TRBV5-1 and TRBJ2-7, reads KAGVTQTPRYLIKTRGQQVTLSCSPISGHRSVSWYQQTPGQGLQFLFEYFSETQRNKGNFPGRFSGRQFSNSRSEMNVSTLELGDSALYLCASSPGAWEQYFGPGTRLTVT.